This TCR beta chain comes out of a study of spatial heterogeneity in lung cancer. The overall study: Alpha-chain detections were consistently fewer than beta-chain detections among the sequences. As counted in raw reads, each unique TCR and UMI combination appeared more than ten times on average.

Findings and limits, study-wide: There were more appearances of ubiquitous expanded tumor TCRs in blood at resection than at follow-up.

Time point indicated: blood at routine non-recurrence follow-up after resection. Whole RNA, isolated from tumor, nontumor lung or frozen PBMC, was sequenced without prior sorting. Each TCR cDNA molecule carried a unique molecular identifier. Using its own MiXCR run on the 5' RACE reads, TCRdb lists one record per CDR3 protein. The sample lists some 120,000 distinct CDR3 sequences; 9% to 15% were seen once. The CDR3 length is 13 residues. With 3 bases removed from V and 6 bases from J, the gap between germline ends came to 15 bases. Germline V gene data show CDR1 as DFQATT and CDR2 as SNEGSKA (reference sequence). As to this clonotype: The antigen remains unidentified.

The rearrangement uses TRBV20-1 and TRBJ2-7; D is perhaps TRBD1 (5 bases). Sequences were derived from PBMCs, sampled at follow-up. The clonotype originates from a male donor with early-stage non-small cell lung cancer. DNA of the CDR3: TGCAGTGCTAGCAGGGCACAAAGGGGCGAGCAGTACTTC. As protein: CSASRAQRGEQYF.